This TCR beta chain was recorded in a study of blood T cell repertoires in COVID-19. Looking at the study overall: Acute-phase and convalescent COVID-19 samples originated in the United States, Italy and Spain. PBMCs, B-cell-depleted T cells, or T cells were the source of the cDNA or gDNA that made up the material.

Original analysis: Cell counts per sample came from amplifying reference gene primers. Sequencing was performed with immunoSEQ multiplex PCR; in TCRdb, only in-frame clones are kept and a portion is missing. The V and J calls and the clone size are those of that table, but D and trimming were determined from the DNA. This table holds over 150,000 clones, approximately 84% found once. In germline, CDR1 is SGHRS, CDR2 YFSETQ. The CDR3 has 15 amino acids. Trimming took 2 bases from V and 0 from J, leaving 10 bases between them. Specimen: peripheral blood. The chain has TRBV5-1 and TRBJ2-3; D is undetermined. This TCR was recovered from a man between 70 and 80 years old with active or convalescent COVID-19. The CDR3 protein is CASSFSQTSTDTQYF. CDR3 bases: TGCGCCAGCAGCTTCTCCCAAACTAGCACAGATACGCAGTATTTT.